Listed below are T cell receptor beta chains from one sample, sequenced in a study of T-cell reconstitution after alpha-beta-depleted transplantation in children. TCRdb ran MiXCR on the PCR reads and lists one entry per CDR3 protein. The sample contains about 590,000 distinct CDR3 sequences, 10% to 15% of which appear only once. The sequencing here drew on PBMCs, mostly from graft donor cells, taken 360 days after TCRalphabeta/CD19-depleted stem cell transplant. The receptors derive from a male patient aged 10 to 17 who had a stem cell transplant for acute myeloid leukemia, so the T cells may come from the graft donor. CDR3s include the opening cysteine and the closing phenylalanine or tryptophan. The D gene is left open where the match is weak. Size values are once, few and many counts, or a class for expanded clones, and some rows have none.

>.|TRBJ2-1|few|TRBV7-2
TGTGCCAGCAGCTTACGGTGGGTCTACAATGAGCAGTTCTTC
CASSLRWVYNEQFF
>.|TRBJ2-3|.|TRBV29-1
TGCAGCGTTGTCCTCCCCGGGACTTCCCAAGGAGATGTGGATACGCAGTATTTT
CSVVLPGTSQGDVDTQYF
>.|TRBJ2-7|.|TRBV4-3
TGCGCCAGCAGCCAAGGAGAGTACTACGAGCAGTACTTC
CASSQGEYYEQYF
>.|TRBJ2-7|few|TRBV19
TGTGCCAGTAGTGTCCGGACGAGTGGAGAGCAGTACTTC
CASSVRTSGEQYF
>.|TRBJ2-4|many|TRBV29-1
TGCAGCGTTGAGGGGCTAGCCAAAAACATTCAGTACTTC
CSVEGLAKNIQYF
>.|TRBJ2-1|many|TRBV7-3
TGTGCCAGCAGCTTATATCGGGGGAGTGGCAATGAGCAGTTCTTC
CASSLYRGSGNEQFF
>TRBD2|TRBJ2-5|many|TRBV12-3/TRBV12-4
TGTGCCAGCAGGCGGACTAGCGGGAGCGGGGAGACCCAGTACTTC
CASRRTSGSGETQYF
>.|TRBJ2-7|many|TRBV4-3
TGCGCCAGCAGCCAAGATAAAGGACCCTACGAGCAGTACTTC
CASSQDKGPYEQYF
>.|TRBJ2-7|.|TRBV5-1
TGCGCCAGCAGCCTTAAGGGTCCCGTGGCTAACGAGCAGTACTTC
CASSLKGPVANEQYF
>TRBD1|TRBJ1-1|.|TRBV29-1
TGCAGCTCATGGACAGGGGATAGGACTGAAGCTTTCTTT
CSSWTGDRTEAFF
>.|TRBJ1-2|few|TRBV20-1
TGCAGTGCCCCTGTTGGTCGGGGAGCTAACTATGGCTACACCTTC
CSAPVGRGANYGYTF
>TRBD2|TRBJ2-3|many|TRBV27
TGTGCCAGCAGCCCAACGACTAGCGGCCTTCGAAACACAGATACGCAGTATTTT
CASSPTTSGLRNTDTQYF
>.|TRBJ2-6|.|TRBV11-1
TGTGCCAGCAGCTTAATCAACATTGGGCCTTCTGGGGCCAACGTCCTGACTTTC
CASSLINIGPSGANVLTF
>.|TRBJ2-7|many|TRBV6-5
TGTGCCAGCAGTTACTCTGAGGGCGCTTGGTACTACGAGCAGTACTTC
CASSYSEGAWYYEQYF
>.|TRBJ2-3|few|TRBV21-1
TGTGCCAGCAGCAACCGAAGCACAGATACGCAGTATTTT
CASSNRSTDTQYF
>.|TRBJ2-7|few|TRBV7-2
TGTGCCAGCAGTTTGGACAGAGGGGGGATTCTGGACGAGCAGTACTTC
CASSLDRGGILDEQYF
>.|TRBJ2-7|few|TRBV7-8
TGTGCCAGCCTATTTGGGGGGTCGGGGGAGCAGTACTTC
CASLFGGSGEQYF
>TRBD2|TRBJ2-5|.|TRBV20-1
TGCAGTGCCCCAACGGGCAGCGGGAGGAAAGAGACCCAGTACTTC
CSAPTGSGRKETQYF
>.|TRBJ2-1|few|TRBV7-6
TGTGCCAGCACCCGCAACGGGGAGGGGGACTACAATGAGCAGTTCTTC
CASTRNGEGDYNEQFF
>.|TRBJ2-5|.|TRBV21-1
TGTGCCAGCGGGGGGGGCAAAGAGACCCAGTACTTC
CASGGGKETQYF
>.|TRBJ1-5|few|TRBV19
TGTGCCAGTAGTATGGCAGGCAGGCATTATCAGCCCCAGCATTTT
CASSMAGRHYQPQHF
>.|TRBJ1-1|many|TRBV28
TGTGCCAGCTCCATTGGCACTGAAGCTTTCTTT
CASSIGTEAFF
>TRBD2|TRBJ2-7|.|TRBV2
TGTGCCAGCAGTGAATGGCGGCGGGAGGGCCTCTACGAGCAGTACTTC
CASSEWRREGLYEQYF
>.|TRBJ2-7|few|TRBV20-1
TGCAGAGGAAAGGTCGGGAGTCTCGGGGAGCAGTACTTC
CRGKVGSLGEQYF
>.|TRBJ1-2|few|TRBV25-1
TGTGCCACCCGGACAGTTTATGGCTACACCTTC
CATRTVYGYTF
>TRBD1|TRBJ2-5|.|TRBV5-1
TGCGCCAGCAGCTTGACTAGTACAGGGGGATGGGAGACCCAGTACTTC
CASSLTSTGGWETQYF
>TRBD2|TRBJ2-1|few|TRBV19
TGTGCCAGTAGTATCCTACTTCTAGCGGGAGATAGTTATGAGCAGTTCTTC
CASSILLLAGDSYEQFF
>.|TRBJ2-1|many|TRBV12-3/TRBV12-4
TGTGCCAGCAGTTTGAAAGATGAGCAGTTCTTC
CASSLKDEQFF
>TRBD2|TRBJ2-1|few|TRBV7-8
TGTGCCAGCAGCCCTCAGGGACTAGATGGAGAGCAGTTCTTC
CASSPQGLDGEQFF
>.|TRBJ1-2|.|TRBV5-1
TGCGCCAGCAGCTTGGGTGCAGGAGCAAGTGATGGCTACACCTTC
CASSLGAGASDGYTF
>.|TRBJ2-1|many|TRBV4-1
TGCGCCAGCAGCCAAGATATGGGGCTAGTCCCGTATGAGCAGTTCTTC
CASSQDMGLVPYEQFF
>.|TRBJ2-3|few|TRBV14
TGTGCCAGCAGCCAAGAAGGGTACACAGATACGCAGTATTTT
CASSQEGYTDTQYF
>.|TRBJ1-2|few|TRBV4-2
TGTGCCAGCAGCCGAACTGGTTATGGCTACACCTTC
CASSRTGYGYTF